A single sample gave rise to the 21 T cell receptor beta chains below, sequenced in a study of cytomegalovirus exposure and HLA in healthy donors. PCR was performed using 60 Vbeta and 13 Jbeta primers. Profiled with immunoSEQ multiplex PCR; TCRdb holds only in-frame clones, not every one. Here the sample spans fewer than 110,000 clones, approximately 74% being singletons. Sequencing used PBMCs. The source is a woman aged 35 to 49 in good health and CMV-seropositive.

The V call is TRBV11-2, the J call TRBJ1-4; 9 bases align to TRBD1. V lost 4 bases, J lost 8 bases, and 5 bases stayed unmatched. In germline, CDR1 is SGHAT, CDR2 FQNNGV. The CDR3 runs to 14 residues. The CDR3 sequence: CASSYGQGTEKLFF. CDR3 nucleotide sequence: TGTGCCAGCAGCTATGGACAGGGGACGGAAAAACTGTTTTTT.

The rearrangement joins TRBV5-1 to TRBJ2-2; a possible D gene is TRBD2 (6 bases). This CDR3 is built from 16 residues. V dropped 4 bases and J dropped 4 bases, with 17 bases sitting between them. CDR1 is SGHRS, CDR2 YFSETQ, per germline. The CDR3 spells CASSLVGGSSTGELFF. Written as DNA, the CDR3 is TGCGCCAGCAGCCTCGTGGGGGGATCGAGCACCGGGGAGCTGTTTTTT. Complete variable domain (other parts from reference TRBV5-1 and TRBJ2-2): KAGVTQTPRYLIKTRGQQVTLSCSPISGHRSVSWYQQTPGQGLQFLFEYFSETQRNKGNFPGRFSGRQFSNSRSEMNVSTLELGDSALYLCASSLVGGSSTGELFFGEGSRLTVL.

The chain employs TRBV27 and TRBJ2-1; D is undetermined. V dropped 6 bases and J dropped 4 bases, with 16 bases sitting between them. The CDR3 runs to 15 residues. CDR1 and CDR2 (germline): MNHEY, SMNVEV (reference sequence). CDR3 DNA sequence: TGTGCCAGCAGCCCCAGGCACCTTCCTTACAATGAGCAGTTCTTC. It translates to CASSPRHLPYNEQFF.

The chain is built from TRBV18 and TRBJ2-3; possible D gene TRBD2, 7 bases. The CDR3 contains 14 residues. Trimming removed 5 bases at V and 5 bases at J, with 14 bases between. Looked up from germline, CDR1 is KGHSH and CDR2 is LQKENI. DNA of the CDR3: TGTGCCAGCTCATCGGGGGGCCCCGGAGATACGCAGTATTTT. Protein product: CASSSGGPGDTQYF.

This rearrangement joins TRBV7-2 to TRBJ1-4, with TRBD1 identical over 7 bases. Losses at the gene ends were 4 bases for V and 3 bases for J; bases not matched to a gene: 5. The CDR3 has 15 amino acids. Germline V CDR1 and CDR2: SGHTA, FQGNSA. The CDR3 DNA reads TGTGCCAGCAGCTCGAGAACAGGGGCTAATGAAAAACTGTTTTTT. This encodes CASSSRTGANEKLFF.

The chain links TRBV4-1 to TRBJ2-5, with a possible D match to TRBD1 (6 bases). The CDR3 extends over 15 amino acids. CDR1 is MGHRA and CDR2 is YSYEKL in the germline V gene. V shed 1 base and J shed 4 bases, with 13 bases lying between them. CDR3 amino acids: CASSQVSTGAETQYF. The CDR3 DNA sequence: TGCGCCAGCAGCCAAGTATCGACAGGCGCAGAGACCCAGTACTTC.

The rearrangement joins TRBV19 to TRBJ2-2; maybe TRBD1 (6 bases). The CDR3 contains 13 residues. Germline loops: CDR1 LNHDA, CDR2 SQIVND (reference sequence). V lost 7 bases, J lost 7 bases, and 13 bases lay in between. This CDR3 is CASTPTGSGELFF. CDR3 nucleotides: TGTGCCAGTACCCCCACAGGGAGCGGGGAGCTGTTTTTT.

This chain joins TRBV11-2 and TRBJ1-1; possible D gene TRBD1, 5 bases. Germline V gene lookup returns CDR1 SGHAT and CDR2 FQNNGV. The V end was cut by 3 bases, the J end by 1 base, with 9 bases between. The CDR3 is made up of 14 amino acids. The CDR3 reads CASSLATGNTEAFF. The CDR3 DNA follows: TGTGCCAGCAGCTTGGCAACAGGGAACACTGAAGCTTTCTTT. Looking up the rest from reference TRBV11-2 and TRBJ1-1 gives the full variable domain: EAGVAQSPRYKIIEKRQSVAFWCNPISGHATLYWYQQILGQGPKLLIQFQNNGVVDDSQLPKDRFSAERLKGVDSTLKIQPAKLEDSAVYLCASSLATGNTEAFFGQGTRLTVV.

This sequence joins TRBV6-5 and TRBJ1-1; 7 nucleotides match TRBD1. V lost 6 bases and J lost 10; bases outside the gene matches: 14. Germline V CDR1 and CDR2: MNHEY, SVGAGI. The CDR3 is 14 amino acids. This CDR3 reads CASRRQEGAWAAFF. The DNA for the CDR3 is TGTGCCAGCAGGCGACAGGAGGGGGCTTGGGCAGCTTTCTTT.

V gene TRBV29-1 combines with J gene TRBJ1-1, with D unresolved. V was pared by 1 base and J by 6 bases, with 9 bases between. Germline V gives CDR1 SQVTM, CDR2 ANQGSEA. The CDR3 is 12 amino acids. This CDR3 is CSVEVTRAEAFF. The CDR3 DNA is TGCAGCGTTGAAGTAACGAGGGCTGAAGCTTTCTTT. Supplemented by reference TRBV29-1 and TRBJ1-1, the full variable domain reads SAVISQKPSRDICQRGTSLTIQCQVDSQVTMMFWYRQQPGQSLTLIATANQGSEATYESGFVIDKFPISRPNLTFSTLTVSNMSPEDSSIYLCSVEVTRAEAFFGQGTRLTVV.

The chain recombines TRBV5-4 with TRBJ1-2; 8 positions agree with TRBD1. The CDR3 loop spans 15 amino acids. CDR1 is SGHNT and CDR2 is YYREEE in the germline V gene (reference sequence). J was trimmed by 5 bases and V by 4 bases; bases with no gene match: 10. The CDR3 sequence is CASSPGDRFRYGYTF. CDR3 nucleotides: TGTGCCAGCAGCCCAGGGGACAGGTTCCGATATGGCTACACCTTC.

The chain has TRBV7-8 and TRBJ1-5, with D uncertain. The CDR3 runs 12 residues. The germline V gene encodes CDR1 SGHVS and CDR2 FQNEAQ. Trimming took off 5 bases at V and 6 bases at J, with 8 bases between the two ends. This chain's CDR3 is CASSPRGQPQHF. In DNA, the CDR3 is TGTGCCAGCAGCCCACGGGGTCAGCCCCAGCATTTT.

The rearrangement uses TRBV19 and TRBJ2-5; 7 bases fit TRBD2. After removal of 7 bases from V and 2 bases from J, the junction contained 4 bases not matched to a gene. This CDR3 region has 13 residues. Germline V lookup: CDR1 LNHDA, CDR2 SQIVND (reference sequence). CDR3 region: CASIGGGQETQYF. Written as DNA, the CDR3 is TGTGCCAGTATTGGGGGGGGACAAGAGACCCAGTACTTC.

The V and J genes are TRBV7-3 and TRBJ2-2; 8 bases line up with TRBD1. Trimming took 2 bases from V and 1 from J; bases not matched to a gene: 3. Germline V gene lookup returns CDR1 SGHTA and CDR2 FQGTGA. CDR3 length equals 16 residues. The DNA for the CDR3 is TGTGCCAGCAGCTTAGGCGGACAGGGGAACACCGGGGAGCTGTTTTTT. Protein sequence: CASSLGGQGNTGELFF.

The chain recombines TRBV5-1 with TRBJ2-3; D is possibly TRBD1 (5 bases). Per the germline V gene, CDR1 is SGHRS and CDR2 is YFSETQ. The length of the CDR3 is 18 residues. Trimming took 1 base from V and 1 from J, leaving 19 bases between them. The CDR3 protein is CASSLSFSDSSGTDTQYF. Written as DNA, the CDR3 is TGCGCCAGCAGCTTGTCCTTCTCCGACAGTTCGGGCACAGATACGCAGTATTTT.

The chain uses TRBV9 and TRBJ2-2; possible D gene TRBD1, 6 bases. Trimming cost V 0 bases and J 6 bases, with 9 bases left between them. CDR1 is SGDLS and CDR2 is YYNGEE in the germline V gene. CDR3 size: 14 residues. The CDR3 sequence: CASSVAGVSGELFF. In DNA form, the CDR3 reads TGTGCCAGCAGCGTAGCAGGGGTATCCGGGGAGCTGTTTTTT. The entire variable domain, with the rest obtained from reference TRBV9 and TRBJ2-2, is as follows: DSGVTQTPKHLITATGQRVTLRCSPRSGDLSVYWYQQSLDQGLQFLIQYYNGEERAKGNILERFSAQQFPDLHSELNLSSLELGDSALYFCASSVAGVSGELFFGEGSRLTVL.

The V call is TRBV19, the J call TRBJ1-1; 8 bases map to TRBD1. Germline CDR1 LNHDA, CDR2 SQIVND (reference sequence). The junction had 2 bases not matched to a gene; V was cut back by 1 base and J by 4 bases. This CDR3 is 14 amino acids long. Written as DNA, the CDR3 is TGTGCCAGTAGTATAGGAGACAGGGGCACTGAAGCTTTCTTT. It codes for CASSIGDRGTEAFF.

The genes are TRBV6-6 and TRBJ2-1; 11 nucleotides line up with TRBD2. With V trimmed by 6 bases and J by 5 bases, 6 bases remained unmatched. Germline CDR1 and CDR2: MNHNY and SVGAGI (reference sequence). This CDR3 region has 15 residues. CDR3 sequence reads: CASRASGGTDNEQFF. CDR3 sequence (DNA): TGTGCCAGCAGGGCTAGCGGGGGGACTGACAATGAGCAGTTCTTC.

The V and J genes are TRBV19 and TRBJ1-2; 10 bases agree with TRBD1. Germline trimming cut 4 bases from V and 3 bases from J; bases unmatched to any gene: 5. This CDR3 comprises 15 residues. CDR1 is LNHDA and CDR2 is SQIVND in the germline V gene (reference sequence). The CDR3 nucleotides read TGTGCCAGTAGTAAGGGACAGGGGAATTACTATGGCTACACCTTC. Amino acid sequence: CASSKGQGNYYGYTF. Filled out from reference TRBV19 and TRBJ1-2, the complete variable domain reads DGGITQSPKYLFRKEGQNVTLSCEQNLNHDAMYWYRQDPGQGLRLIYYSQIVNDFQKGDIAEGYSVSREKKESFPLTVTSAQKNPTAFYLCASSKGQGNYYGYTFGSGTRLTVV.

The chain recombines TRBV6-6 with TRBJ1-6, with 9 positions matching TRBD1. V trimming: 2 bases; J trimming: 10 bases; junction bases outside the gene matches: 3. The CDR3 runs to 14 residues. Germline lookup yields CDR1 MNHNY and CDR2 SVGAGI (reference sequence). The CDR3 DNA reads TGTGCCAGCAGTTACGGGGACAGGGTCTCACCCCTCCACTTT. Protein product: CASSYGDRVSPLHF.

Here the CDR3 reads CASRQGRNTEAFF. CDR3 DNA sequence: TGTGCCAGCAGACAGGGGAGGAACACTGAAGCTTTCTTT. The V call is TRBV7-2, the J call TRBJ1-1, with 7 bases identical to TRBD1. The CDR3 extends over 13 amino acids. With 6 bases clipped from V and 1 base from J, the junction kept 2 bases outside the gene matches. Germline CDR1 reads SGHTA; CDR2 reads FQGNSA.